Listed here is a single T cell receptor (beta chain). Sequenced by immunoSEQ multiplex PCR; TCRdb stores in-frame clones only, minus some. The sample includes 160,000 or so clones, about four fifths seen only once; the top ten take 8.1%. The length of the CDR3 is 15 residues. With V trimmed by 1 base and J by 5 bases, 3 bases remained unmatched. The V gene's germline CDR1 is LNHDA and CDR2 SQIVND (reference sequence). The data stem from a study of blood T cell repertoires in COVID-19. V usage is TRBV19 and J usage is TRBJ1-1; 11 positions agree with TRBD1. Specimen: peripheral blood. This TCR was recovered from a woman in her sixties with COVID-19, enrolled during active disease. The CDR3 reads CASSIVGQGATEAFF. CDR3 DNA sequence: TGTGCCAGTAGTATAGTAGGACAGGGGGCAACTGAAGCTTTCTTT.